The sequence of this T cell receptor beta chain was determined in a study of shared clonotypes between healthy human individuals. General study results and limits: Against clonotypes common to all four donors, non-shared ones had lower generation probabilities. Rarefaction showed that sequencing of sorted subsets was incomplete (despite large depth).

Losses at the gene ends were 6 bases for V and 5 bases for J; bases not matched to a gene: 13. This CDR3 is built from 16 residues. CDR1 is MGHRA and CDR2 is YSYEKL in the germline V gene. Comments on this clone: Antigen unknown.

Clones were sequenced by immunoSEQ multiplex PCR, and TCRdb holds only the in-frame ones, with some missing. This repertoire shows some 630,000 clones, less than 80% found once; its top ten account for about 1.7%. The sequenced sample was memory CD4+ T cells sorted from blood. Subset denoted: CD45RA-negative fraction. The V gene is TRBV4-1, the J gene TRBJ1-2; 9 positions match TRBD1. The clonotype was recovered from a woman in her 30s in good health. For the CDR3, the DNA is TGCGCCAGCAGATCCCCGGGACAGGGCTTATTTTATGGCTACACCTTC. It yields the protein CASRSPGQGLFYGYTF.